This T cell receptor beta chain was documented in a study of blood T cell repertoires in COVID-19. Study at large: Both acute and convalescent COVID-19 samples were obtained from the United States, Italy and Spain. The analysed material was cDNA or gDNA that came from T cells, B-cell-depleted T cells, or PBMCs.

Original data processing: Reference gene primers were amplified, and this amplification served to estimate nucleated cell counts. Repertoires were generated with immunoSEQ multiplex PCR, while TCRdb's copy carries only in-frame clones and drops some. V and J calls and clone size come straight from that table; D and trimming were deduced from the DNA. The table records over 100,000 clones, approximately 80% of them present only once. Trimming took off 2 bases at V and 10 bases at J, with 16 bases between the two ends. From germline, CDR1 is SGDLS and CDR2 YYNGEE. This CDR3 comprises 14 residues. The sample comprised peripheral blood. The J gene is TRBJ1-5, the V gene TRBV9, with a weak D call TRBD1 (6 bases). This receptor was identified in a woman between 50 and 59 years old with acute or convalescent COVID-19. The CDR3 reads CASSVGLGGVPQHF. CDR3 bases: TGTGCCAGCAGCGTGGGGTTAGGGGGTGTTCCCCAGCATTTT.